This TCR beta chain was observed in a study of identical twins. MiXCR was run by TCRdb on the 5' RACE reads, yielding one entry per CDR3 protein. The sample lists 1.5 million to 2 million distinct CDR3 sequences; around a third were seen once. This clonotype appeared a few times. In germline, CDR1 is KGHDR, CDR2 SFDVKD. The CDR3 is 13 residues long. The V gene end was trimmed by 5 bases and the J gene end by 5 bases; junction bases not matched to a gene: 0. The rearrangement joins TRBV24-1 to TRBJ2-3; the match to TRBD2 covers 10 bases. The TCR was taken from a newborn girl in good health. Sequencing used cord blood. The CDR3 region is CATSASGRDTQYF. The CDR3 nucleotides are TGTGCCACCAGTGCTAGCGGGAGAGATACGCAGTATTTT.